This T cell receptor beta chain was sequenced in a study of T cell responses to AZD1222 COVID-19 vaccine. The trim removed 1 base at V and 0 bases at J, leaving 7 bases unmatched. Germline CDR1 and CDR2: SGDLS and YYNGEE. The CDR3 extends over 17 amino acids. On this clone: Antigen unknown.

Clones were sequenced by immunoSEQ multiplex PCR, and TCRdb holds only the in-frame ones, with some missing. The sample carries around 100,000 clones, about 89% recorded once. General study points: Recipients of AZD1222 seropositive at baseline numbered only five or six. Sampling captured repertoires only after the peak T cell response.

V and J are TRBV9 and TRBJ2-5; 9 bases align to TRBD1. Sequencing was performed on peripheral blood, taken on day 0 of AZD1222 vaccination. This sequence originates from an adult in good health. The CDR3 nucleotides are TGTGCCAGCAGCGTAACTCCTGGGACAGGGTACCAAGAGACCCAGTACTTC. It yields the protein CASSVTPGTGYQETQYF.